The entry below gives a single TCR beta chain sequence along with its context. Its matching antigen is unknown. The sample comes from a study of cytomegalovirus exposure and HLA in healthy donors. At the level of the study: About 85 million unique TCR sequences came from HLA-typed donors in an early release.

General study findings and limits: As a later analysis revealed, most CMV-associated TCR beta chains appeared HLA-restricted.

Primers for the PCR totalled 60 Vbeta and 13 Jbeta. Profiled with immunoSEQ multiplex PCR; TCRdb holds only in-frame clones, not every one. The data show about 190,000 clones, about 81% seen once. Per the germline V gene, CDR1 is SNHLY and CDR2 is FYNNEI. V was pared by 4 bases and J by 8 bases, with 14 bases between. This CDR3 is 13 amino acids long. The sequence was obtained from a woman aged 18-29 years in good health and CMV-seropositive. Sequenced material: PBMCs. This chain uses TRBV2 with TRBJ1-2; D ambiguous. Written as DNA, the CDR3 is TGTGCCAGCAGTGTATCTCCAGTGAACGGCTACACCTTC. Translated, it gives CASSVSPVNGYTF.